This T cell receptor (beta chain) was identified during a study of radiotherapy plus CTLA-4 blockade in lung cancer. Turning to the study itself: There were objective responses in roughly a sixth of patients, and around 31% had disease control. Study-wide findings and caveats: With interferon-beta, early dynamics of blood T cell clones were reported to best predict response. The study found tumor-derived TCR clones expanded in blood after radiotherapy plus ipilimumab.

On this clone: Antigen unknown.

The table came from immunoSEQ multiplex PCR; TCRdb's copy has only in-frame clones and leaves some out. The sample has 83,000 or so clones; over 80% are singletons. It was focal radiation plus CTLA-4 blockade with ipilimumab that patients with chemo-refractory metastatic non-small-cell lung cancer received. CDR1 is SNHLY, CDR2 FYNNEI, per germline. V was clipped by 3 bases and J by 1 base, with 16 bases between them. This CDR3 is built from 16 residues. The input for sequencing was peripheral blood, taken from a patient treated with radiotherapy plus ipilimumab. This TCR was sampled from a human donor with non-small cell lung cancer who had stable disease on radiotherapy plus ipilimumab. The V and J genes are TRBV2 and TRBJ2-7, with D maybe TRBD1 (6 bases). CDR3 DNA: TGTGCCAGCAGTGATCGGACAGCCGGGTCTTCCTACGAGCAGTACTTC. Its translation: CASSDRTAGSSYEQYF.